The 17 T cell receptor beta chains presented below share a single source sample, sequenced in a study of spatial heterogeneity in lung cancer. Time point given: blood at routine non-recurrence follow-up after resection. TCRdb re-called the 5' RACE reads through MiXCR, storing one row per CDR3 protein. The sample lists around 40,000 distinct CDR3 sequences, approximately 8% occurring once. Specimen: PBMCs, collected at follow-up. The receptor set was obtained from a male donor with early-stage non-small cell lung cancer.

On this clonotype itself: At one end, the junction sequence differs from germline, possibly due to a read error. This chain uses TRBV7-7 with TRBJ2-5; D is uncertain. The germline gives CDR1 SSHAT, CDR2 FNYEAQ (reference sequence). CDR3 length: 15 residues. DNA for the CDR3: TGTGCTAGCAGCTTAGACACAGCCGCAGGAGAGACCCAGTACTTC. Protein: CASSLDTAAGETQYF.

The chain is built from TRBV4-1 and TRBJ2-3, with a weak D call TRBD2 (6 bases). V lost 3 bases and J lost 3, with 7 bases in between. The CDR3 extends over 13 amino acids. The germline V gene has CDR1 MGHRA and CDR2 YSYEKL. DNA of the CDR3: TGCGCCAGCAGCCAGGGACTGACAGATACGCAGTATTTT. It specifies CASSQGLTDTQYF.

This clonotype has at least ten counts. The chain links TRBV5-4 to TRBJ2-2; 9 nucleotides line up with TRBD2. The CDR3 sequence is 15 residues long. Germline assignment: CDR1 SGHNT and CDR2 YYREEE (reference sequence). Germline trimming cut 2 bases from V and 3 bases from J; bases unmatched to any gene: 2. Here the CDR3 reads CASSLAGGYTGELFF. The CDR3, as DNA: TGTGCCAGCAGCTTAGCGGGGGGATACACCGGGGAGCTGTTTTTT.

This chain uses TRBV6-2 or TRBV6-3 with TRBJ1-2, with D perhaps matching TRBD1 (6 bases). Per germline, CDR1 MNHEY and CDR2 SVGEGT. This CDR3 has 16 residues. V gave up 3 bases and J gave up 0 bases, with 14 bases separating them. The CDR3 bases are TGTGCCAGCAGTTATAAACAGGGCTCTGCTAACTATGGCTACACCTTC. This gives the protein CASSYKQGSANYGYTF.

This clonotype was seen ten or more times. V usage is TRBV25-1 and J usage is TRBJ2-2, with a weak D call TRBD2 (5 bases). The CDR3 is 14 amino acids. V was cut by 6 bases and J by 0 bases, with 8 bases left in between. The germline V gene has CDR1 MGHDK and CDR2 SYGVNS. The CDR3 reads CASRRETNTGELFF. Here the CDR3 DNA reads TGTGCCAGCAGGAGGGAGACGAACACCGGGGAGCTGTTTTTT. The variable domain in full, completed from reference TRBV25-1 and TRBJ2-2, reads EADIYQTPRYLVIGTGKKITLECSQTMGHDKMYWYQQDPGMELHLIHYSYGVNSTEKGDLSSESTVSRIRTEHFPLTLESARPSHTSQYLCASRRETNTGELFFGEGSRLTVL.

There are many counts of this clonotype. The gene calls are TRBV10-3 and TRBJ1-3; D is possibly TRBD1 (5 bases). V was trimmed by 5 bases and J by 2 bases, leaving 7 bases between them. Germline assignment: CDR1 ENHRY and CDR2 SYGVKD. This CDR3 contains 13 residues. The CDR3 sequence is CAISMGAGNTIYF. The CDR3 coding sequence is TGTGCCATCAGTATGGGGGCTGGAAACACCATATATTTT.

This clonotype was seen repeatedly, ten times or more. CDR3 in amino acids: CSATSGQETQYF. The DNA of the CDR3 is TGCAGTGCTACCTCCGGCCAAGAGACCCAGTACTTC. The rearrangement joins TRBV20-1 to TRBJ2-5; D is uncertain. Looked up from germline, CDR1 is DFQATT and CDR2 is SNEGSKA (reference sequence). The CDR3 loop spans 12 amino acids. The V end lost 4 bases, the J end lost 1 base, and 7 bases lay between the germline ends.

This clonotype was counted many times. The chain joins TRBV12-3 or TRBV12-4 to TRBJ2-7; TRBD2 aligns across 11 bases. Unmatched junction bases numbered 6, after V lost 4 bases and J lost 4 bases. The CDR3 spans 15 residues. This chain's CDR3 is CASSSVAGGNYEQYF. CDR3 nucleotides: TGTGCCAGCAGTTCCGTAGCGGGGGGGAATTACGAGCAGTACTTC.

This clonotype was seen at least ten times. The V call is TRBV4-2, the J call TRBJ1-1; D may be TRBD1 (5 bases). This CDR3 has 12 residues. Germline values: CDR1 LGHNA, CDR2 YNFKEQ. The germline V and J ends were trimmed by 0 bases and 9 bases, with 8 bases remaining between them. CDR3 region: CASSQDKGKAFF. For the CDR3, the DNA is TGTGCCAGCAGCCAAGATAAGGGGAAAGCTTTCTTT.

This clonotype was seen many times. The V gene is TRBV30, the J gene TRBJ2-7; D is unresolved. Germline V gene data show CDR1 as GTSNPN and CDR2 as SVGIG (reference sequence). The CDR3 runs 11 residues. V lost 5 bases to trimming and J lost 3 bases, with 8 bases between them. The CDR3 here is CAWGKGYEQYF. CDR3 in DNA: TGTGCCTGGGGGAAGGGCTACGAGCAGTACTTC.

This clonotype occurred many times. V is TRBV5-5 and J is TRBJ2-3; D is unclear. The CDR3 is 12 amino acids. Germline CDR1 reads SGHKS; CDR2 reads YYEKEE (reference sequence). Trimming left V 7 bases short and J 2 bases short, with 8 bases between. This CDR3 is CASGDLTDTQYF. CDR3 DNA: TGTGCCAGCGGAGACCTCACAGATACGCAGTATTTT.

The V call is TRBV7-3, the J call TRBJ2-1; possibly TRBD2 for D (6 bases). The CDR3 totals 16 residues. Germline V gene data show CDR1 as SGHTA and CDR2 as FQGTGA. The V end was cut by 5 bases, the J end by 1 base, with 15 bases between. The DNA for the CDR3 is TGTGCCAGCAGCCCAGGGTGGAGGGCATCCTACAATGAGCAGTTCTTC. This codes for CASSPGWRASYNEQFF.

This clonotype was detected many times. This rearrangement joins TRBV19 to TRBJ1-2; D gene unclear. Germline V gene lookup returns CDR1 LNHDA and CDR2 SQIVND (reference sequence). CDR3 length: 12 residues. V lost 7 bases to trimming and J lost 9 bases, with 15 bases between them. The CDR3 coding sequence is TGTGCCAGTACGCAGGATTTGAATCGCTACACCTTC. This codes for CASTQDLNRYTF.

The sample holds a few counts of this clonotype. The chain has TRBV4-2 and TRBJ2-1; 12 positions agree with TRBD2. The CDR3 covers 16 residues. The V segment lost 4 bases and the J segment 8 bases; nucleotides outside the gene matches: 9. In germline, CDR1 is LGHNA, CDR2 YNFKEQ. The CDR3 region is CASSPSGGAPADEQFF. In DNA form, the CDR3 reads TGTGCCAGCAGCCCTAGCGGGGGGGCCCCTGCGGATGAGCAGTTCTTC.

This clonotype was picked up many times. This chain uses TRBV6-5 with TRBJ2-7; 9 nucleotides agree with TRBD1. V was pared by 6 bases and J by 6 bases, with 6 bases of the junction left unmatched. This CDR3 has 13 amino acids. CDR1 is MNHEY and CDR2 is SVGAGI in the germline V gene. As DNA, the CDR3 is TGTGCCAGCAGCCCCGGGACAGGGTTCGAGCAGTACTTC. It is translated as CASSPGTGFEQYF.

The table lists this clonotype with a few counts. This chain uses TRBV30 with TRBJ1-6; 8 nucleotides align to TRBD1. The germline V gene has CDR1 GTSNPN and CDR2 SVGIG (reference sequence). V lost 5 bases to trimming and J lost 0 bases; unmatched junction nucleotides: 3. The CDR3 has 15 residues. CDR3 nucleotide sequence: TGTGCCTGGGGGGACAGGACCTCCTATAATTCACCCCTCCACTTT. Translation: CAWGDRTSYNSPLHF.

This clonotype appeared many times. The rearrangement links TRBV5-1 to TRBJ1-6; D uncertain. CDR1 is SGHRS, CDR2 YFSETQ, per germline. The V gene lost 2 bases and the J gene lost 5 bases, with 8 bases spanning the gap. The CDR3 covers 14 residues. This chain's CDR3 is CASSFGGDNSPLHF. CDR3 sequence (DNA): TGCGCCAGCAGCTTCGGAGGTGATAATTCACCCCTCCACTTT.